One sample yielded the 30 T cell receptor beta chains listed below, sequenced in a study of identical twins. Using its own MiXCR run on the 5' RACE reads, TCRdb lists one record per CDR3 protein. The data show around 1.7 million distinct CDR3 sequences, about 31% seen once. Sequencing used cord blood. The source is a newborn girl in good health.

The V gene is TRBV2, the J gene TRBJ2-7, with 10 positions matching TRBD2. Losses at the gene ends were 6 bases for V and 1 base for J; bases not matched to a gene: 6. The CDR3 length is 15 residues. Germline loops: CDR1 SNHLY, CDR2 FYNNEI. The CDR3 nucleotides read TGTGCCAGCAGGCAAGCTAGCGGGAGATCCTACGAGCAGTACTTC. It translates to CASRQASGRSYEQYF.

The chain has TRBV6-5 and TRBJ2-4, with 15 positions matching TRBD2. Germline trimming cut 4 bases from V and 6 bases from J; bases unmatched to any gene: 16. This CDR3 is 20 amino acids long. The germline CDR1 and CDR2 sequences are MNHEY and SVGAGI. This chain's CDR3 is CASSFRTSGRAHGPGNIQYF. The CDR3 DNA sequence: TGTGCCAGCAGTTTCCGGACTAGCGGGAGGGCTCATGGTCCTGGAAACATTCAGTACTTC.

There are a few counts of this clonotype. V and J are TRBV5-1 and TRBJ1-1; 8 positions agree with TRBD1. The CDR3 length is 15 residues. After removal of 4 bases from V and 1 base from J, the junction contained 6 bases not matched to a gene. Germline V gives CDR1 SGHRS, CDR2 YFSETQ. The DNA for the CDR3 is TGCGCCAGCAGCGAATGGACAGGGAGGAACACTGAAGCTTTCTTT. This encodes CASSEWTGRNTEAFF.

The table lists this clonotype with a count of one. The CDR3 DNA is TGTGCCAGCAGCCCCCGACTAGCGGGACCTTCGCATGAGCAGTTCTTC. Translated: CASSPRLAGPSHEQFF. The J gene is TRBJ2-1, the V gene TRBV11-2, with 11 nucleotides matching TRBD2. The CDR3 is 16 residues long. J lost 8 bases, V lost 5 bases, and 11 bases had no gene match. From germline, CDR1 is SGHAT and CDR2 FQNNGV.

This clonotype was detected a few times. The chain uses TRBV11-2 and TRBJ1-4; no reliable D call. Per germline, CDR1 SGHAT and CDR2 FQNNGV. The V end lost 5 bases, the J end lost 6 bases, and 16 bases lay between the germline ends. This CDR3 region has 15 residues. CDR3 sequence: CASSPGPVVDEKLFF. The CDR3 bases are TGTGCCAGCAGCCCCGGACCGGTCGTCGATGAAAAACTGTTTTTT. The variable domain in full, with the rest retrieved from reference TRBV11-2 and TRBJ1-4, is EAGVAQSPRYKIIEKRQSVAFWCNPISGHATLYWYQQILGQGPKLLIQFQNNGVVDDSQLPKDRFSAERLKGVDSTLKIQPAKLEDSAVYLCASSPGPVVDEKLFFGSGTQLSVL.

This clonotype was detected only a few times. The chain employs TRBV4-1 and TRBJ1-6, with D perhaps TRBD1 (5 bases). The CDR3 has 17 amino acids. Germline V gene data show CDR1 as MGHRA and CDR2 as YSYEKL. Trimming took off 1 base at V and 2 bases at J, with 12 bases between the two ends. Here the CDR3 DNA reads TGCGCCAGCAGCCAAGGGTCAGGGATCGCCTATAATTCACCCCTCCACTTT. As protein: CASSQGSGIAYNSPLHF.

To note about this clonotype: A read error may be the cause here, since a much bigger clone is one base away. The chain recombines TRBV11-2 with TRBJ2-1; perhaps TRBD1 as D (6 bases). The V end was cut by 5 bases, the J end by 8 bases, with 19 bases between. The CDR3 totals 15 residues. Looked up from germline, CDR1 is SGHAT and CDR2 is FQNNGV. The CDR3 sequence is CASSTPRGKGDEQFF. CDR3 bases: TGTGCCAGCAGCACACCCAGGGGAAAGGGCGATGAGCAGTTCTTC.

The genes are TRBV10-3 and TRBJ2-3, with D perhaps matching TRBD2 (6 bases). The CDR3 spans 15 residues. V lost 3 bases and J 0 bases, leaving 10 bases between the germline ends. The V gene's germline CDR1 is ENHRY and CDR2 SYGVKD. The chain's CDR3 is CAISELAPSTDTQYF. The DNA for the CDR3 is TGTGCCATCAGTGAACTAGCCCCTAGCACAGATACGCAGTATTTT.

The rearrangement joins TRBV6-4 to TRBJ2-3; D possibly matches TRBD1 or TRBD2 (6 bases each). Trimming took off 3 bases at V and 5 bases at J, with 21 bases between the two ends. Germline-derived CDR1 and CDR2 are MRHNA and SNTAGT. The CDR3 loop spans 17 amino acids. CDR3 sequence reads: CASSESARGLGKDTQYF. In DNA, the CDR3 is TGTGCCAGCAGTGAATCGGCCAGGGGACTTGGGAAAGATACGCAGTATTTT.

V is TRBV12-5 and J is TRBJ1-2, with a weak D call TRBD1 (5 bases). From germline, CDR1 is LGHNT and CDR2 FRNRAP. The V and J ends lost 6 bases and 2 bases respectively, with 10 bases between them. The CDR3 is made up of 13 amino acids. CDR3 sequence reads: CASGRDANYGYTF. CDR3 coding DNA: TGTGCTAGTGGCCGGGACGCCAACTATGGCTACACCTTC.

With respect to this clonotype: This may be a read error: a much more frequent sequence differs by one nucleotide. This chain uses TRBV29-1 with TRBJ2-7; tentative D call: TRBD1 (6 bases). This CDR3 is 11 amino acids long. V lost 4 bases and J lost 5, with 9 bases in between. Germline V lookup: CDR1 SQVTM, CDR2 ANQGSEA. CDR3 bases: TGCAGCGTTGGGGGGCAGGACGAGCAGTACTTC. Amino acids: CSVGGQDEQYF.

The chain uses TRBV2 and TRBJ2-5; possible D gene TRBD2, 5 bases. The V gene's germline CDR1 is SNHLY and CDR2 FYNNEI. V dropped 8 bases and J dropped 8 bases, with 18 bases sitting between them. The CDR3 has 13 amino acids. The CDR3 DNA is TGTGCCAGCCAACTGGACTGGGCCGAAACCCAGTACTTC. This codes for CASQLDWAETQYF.

This clonotype was observed many times. The chain is built from TRBV12-3 or TRBV12-4 and TRBJ1-2; D is ambiguous. The CDR3 covers 14 residues. The V end was cut by 2 bases, the J end by 1 base, with 8 bases between. The CDR3 protein is CASSLLSFNYGYTF. As DNA, the CDR3 is TGTGCCAGCAGTTTACTTTCCTTTAACTATGGCTACACCTTC.

As to this clonotype: A much more abundant neighbour one base away suggests this may be a read error. The chain uses TRBV29-1 and TRBJ1-1; no firm D call. This CDR3 comprises 9 residues. Trimming stripped 3 bases from V and 7 bases from J, with 3 bases between. Germline CDR1 SQVTM, CDR2 ANQGSEA. CDR3 nucleotides: TGCAGCGTTGACAGTGAAGCTTTCTTT. Translated, it gives CSVDSEAFF.

The chain's CDR3 is CSGGGSSYNEQFF. CDR3 DNA sequence: TGCAGCGGGGGCGGGAGCTCCTACAATGAGCAGTTCTTC. V is TRBV29-1 and J is TRBJ2-1; 7 positions agree with TRBD2. J lost 0 bases, V lost 7 bases, and 3 bases had no gene match. CDR3 length: 13 residues. Germline V CDR1 and CDR2: SQVTM, ANQGSEA.

This clonotype was counted once. The rearrangement links TRBV4-2 to TRBJ1-5; possibly TRBD1 for D (6 bases). Germline V CDR1 and CDR2: LGHNA, YNFKEQ. The CDR3 sequence is 16 residues long. Trimming pared 1 base from V and 5 bases from J, leaving 15 bases between. The CDR3 nucleotides read TGTGCCAGCAGCCAAGTCCAAGGGGGGGCAGATCAGCCCCAGCATTTT. This codes for CASSQVQGGADQPQHF.

This clonotype was picked up a small number of times. The chain combines TRBV20-1 with TRBJ1-2; 7 nucleotides agree with TRBD1. With V trimmed by 6 bases and J by 4 bases, 11 bases remained unmatched. The germline CDR1 and CDR2 sequences are DFQATT and SNEGSKA (reference sequence). The CDR3 spans 14 residues. Here the CDR3 DNA reads TGCAGTGCCAAGGGGGCGGTACACCGCTATGGCTACACCTTC. This sequence encodes CSAKGAVHRYGYTF.

This clonotype was observed a few times. The chain joins TRBV11-2 to TRBJ2-3; D is possibly TRBD2 (7 bases). The germline V gene has CDR1 SGHAT and CDR2 FQNNGV. The ends were cut back, 5 bases at V and 5 bases at J, with 17 bases in the middle. This CDR3 has 15 residues. Here the CDR3 reads CASSRNRGGGDTQYF. As DNA, the CDR3 is TGTGCCAGCAGCCGGAATCGAGGGGGGGGAGATACGCAGTATTTT.

The sample holds a few counts of this clonotype. The V call is TRBV5-1, the J call TRBJ1-1; D remains unclear. V lost 6 bases and J 2 bases, leaving 11 bases between the germline ends. Germline values: CDR1 SGHRS, CDR2 YFSETQ. This CDR3 is 13 amino acids long. CDR3 sequence reads: CASTLDGNTEAFF. The CDR3 DNA reads TGCGCCAGCACCCTGGATGGAAACACTGAAGCTTTCTTT.

V is TRBV14 and J is TRBJ2-3; 10 nucleotides match TRBD2. In germline, CDR1 is SGHDN, CDR2 FVKESK. This CDR3 is built from 19 residues. V dropped 4 bases and J dropped 5; count of bases not matched to a gene: 18. DNA for the CDR3: TGTGCCAGCAGCCTATCCGGGACGATACTAGCGGGGCCCGAAGATACGCAGTATTTT. Translation: CASSLSGTILAGPEDTQYF.

The sample holds a few counts of this clonotype. The chain uses TRBV12-3 or TRBV12-4 and TRBJ1-5; 7 nucleotides line up with TRBD1. This CDR3 has 16 residues. V lost 1 base and J lost 2; bases outside the gene matches: 5. The CDR3 loop reads CASSLEGGMGNQPQHF. In DNA, the CDR3 is TGTGCCAGCAGTTTAGAAGGGGGCATGGGCAATCAGCCCCAGCATTTT.

J is TRBJ2-1 and V is TRBV28, with 10 positions matching TRBD1. Germline CDR1 reads MDHEN; CDR2 reads SYDVKM. The trim removed 3 bases at V and 5 bases at J, leaving 7 bases unmatched. The CDR3 has 16 amino acids. CDR3 in DNA: TGTGCCAGCAGTTTTTCGCAGACAGGGGGCAACAATGAGCAGTTCTTC. Amino acid sequence: CASSFSQTGGNNEQFF.

The CDR3 loop is CASSIRYNEQYF. CDR3 sequence (DNA): TGTGCCAGCAGCATCCGCTACAATGAGCAGTACTTC. The chain recombines TRBV7-9 with TRBJ2-1; unclear D gene. The J call is in doubt because the DNA end fits TRBJ2-7 better. CDR3 length: 12 residues. The V gene's germline CDR1 is SEHNR and CDR2 FQNEAQ (reference sequence).

Ten or more counts support this clonotype. The chain links TRBV13 to TRBJ2-3; 8 bases map to TRBD2. Germline-derived CDR1 and CDR2 are PRHDT and FYEKMQ (reference sequence). Germline trimming cut 4 bases from V and 6 bases from J; bases unmatched to any gene: 12. CDR3 length: 16 residues. The CDR3 here is CASSSTSGHPIDTQYF. The CDR3, as DNA: TGTGCCAGCAGCTCCACTAGCGGTCACCCAATCGATACGCAGTATTTT.

This chain links TRBV4-2 with TRBJ2-3; 9 bases fit TRBD2. The germline V gene encodes CDR1 LGHNA and CDR2 YNFKEQ. This CDR3 is 17 amino acids long. V shed 3 bases and J 0 bases; nucleotides not matched to a gene: 7. The CDR3: CASSHVSGSLSTDTQYF. CDR3 DNA sequence: TGTGCCAGCAGCCACGTTAGCGGGAGCCTTAGCACAGATACGCAGTATTTT.

The gene calls are TRBV27 and TRBJ1-1; 7 bases are a match to TRBD1. V was clipped by 8 bases and J by 1 base; unmatched bases: 4. The CDR3 spans 13 residues. In germline, CDR1 is MNHEY, CDR2 SMNVEV (reference sequence). The CDR3 spells CASRGQTNTEAFF. As DNA, the CDR3 is TGTGCCAGCCGGGGACAGACGAACACTGAAGCTTTCTTT.

The chain employs TRBV6-1 and TRBJ1-2, with D perhaps matching TRBD1 (5 bases). Germline loops: CDR1 MNHNS, CDR2 SASEGT. The CDR3 extends over 11 amino acids. The V end lost 8 bases, the J end lost 3 bases, and 7 bases lay between the germline ends. The CDR3 region is CASGADYGYTF. The CDR3 DNA reads TGTGCCAGCGGGGCAGACTATGGCTACACCTTC.

Here the CDR3 reads CASSGAETILGSTDTQYF. The CDR3 DNA is TGTGCCAGCAGCGGTGCTGAGACTATTCTGGGGAGCACAGATACGCAGTATTTT. The genes are TRBV7-2 and TRBJ2-3, with D maybe TRBD2 (5 bases). The ends were cut back, 5 bases at V and 0 bases at J, with 21 bases in the middle. Germline V gene lookup returns CDR1 SGHTA and CDR2 FQGNSA. The CDR3 covers 18 residues.

In this sample, this clonotype turned up once. Germline is not matched at one junction end, which may reflect a read error. The chain employs TRBV27 and TRBJ1-6; D uncertain. Germline V lookup: CDR1 MNHEY, CDR2 SMNVEV (reference sequence). The CDR3 covers 17 residues. The CDR3 spells CVSSLSSAVSYNSPLHF. The CDR3 bases are TGTGTCAGCAGTTTATCGTCGGCGGTCTCCTATAATTCACCCCTCCACTTT.

The chain employs TRBV24-1 and TRBJ2-1; D call uncertain. CDR1 and CDR2 (germline): KGHDR, SFDVKD. V shed 3 bases and J shed 3 bases, with 14 bases lying between them. The CDR3 has 16 residues. CDR3 loop: CATSDPRSPNYNEQFF. DNA of the CDR3: TGTGCCACCAGTGATCCGCGGTCCCCGAACTACAATGAGCAGTTCTTC.